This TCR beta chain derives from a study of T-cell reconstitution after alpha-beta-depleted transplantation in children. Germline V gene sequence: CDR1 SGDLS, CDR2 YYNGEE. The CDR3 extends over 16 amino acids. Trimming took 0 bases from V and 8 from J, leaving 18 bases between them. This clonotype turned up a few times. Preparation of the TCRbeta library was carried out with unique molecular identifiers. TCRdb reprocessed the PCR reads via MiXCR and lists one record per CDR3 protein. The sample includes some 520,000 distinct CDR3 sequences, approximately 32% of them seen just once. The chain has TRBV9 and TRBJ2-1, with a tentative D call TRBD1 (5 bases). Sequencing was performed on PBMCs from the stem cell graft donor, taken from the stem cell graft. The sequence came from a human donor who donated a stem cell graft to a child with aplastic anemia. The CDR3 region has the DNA TGTGCCAGCAGCGTAGGGATTAGCCCGACAGTGGATGAGCAGTTCTTC. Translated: CASSVGISPTVDEQFF.